The clone carrying this TCR beta chain was counted at least ten times. The V and J ends lost 1 base and 7 bases respectively, with 8 bases between them. Per germline, CDR1 DFQATT and CDR2 SNEGSKA (reference sequence). There are 12 residues in the CDR3. This specimen belongs to a study of early T cells in non-severe SARS-CoV-2 infection. cDNA molecules, individually, were tagged with unique molecular identifiers. TCRdb redid the calling of the 5' RACE reads with MiXCR, one entry per CDR3 protein. Of 70,000 to 85,000 distinct CDR3 sequences in the sample, around 10% were seen once. Sequenced sample: whole blood. The chain carries TRBV20-1 and TRBJ2-1, with D unresolved. This clonotype was sampled from an adult who was a healthcare worker with PCR-confirmed SARS-CoV-2 infection or an uninfected control (not recorded which). CDR3 protein: CSARVLLNEQFF. CDR3 coding DNA: TGCAGTGCTAGAGTGTTATTGAATGAGCAGTTCTTC.